The clone carrying this T cell receptor beta chain occurred many times. As yet, its antigen is unknown. Included hyperthyroidism patients were aged 18 to 65 and newly diagnosed (under 2 months' duration). The diagnostic workup employed clinical symptoms, serum thyroxine, TRAb, thyroid ultrasound and orbital computed tomography. Germline V gene sequence: CDR1 MNHEY, CDR2 SMNVEV (reference sequence). The CDR3 extends over 14 amino acids. With 1 base removed from V and 6 bases from J, the gap between germline ends came to 12 bases. The data originate from a study of Graves' ophthalmopathy and Graves' hyperthyroidism. Regarding the study as a whole: Appearing in blood as well were most expanded thyroid clonotypes above 0.001 frequency. Stable hyperthyroidism and ophthalmopathy were told apart by a 13-signature model, which achieved about 88% sensitivity and around 80% specificity.

Using RNA transcripts, the TCR beta CDR3 regions were amplified. HTBI primers served in a first-round RT-PCR, which a second-round multiplex PCR followed. From the multiplex PCR reads, TCRdb called clonotypes with MiXCR, one entry per CDR3 protein. The top ten hold approximately 6.9% of the sample, which has 500,000 to 700,000 distinct CDR3 sequences, around a fifth seen once. Input material: peripheral blood. The rearrangement uses TRBV27 and TRBJ1-2; D not certain. This sequence was found in a woman younger than 30 with stable Graves' hyperthyroidism. Some clones in this sample may be carry-over from other donors' samples. The CDR3 DNA follows: TGTGCCAGCAGTTTATACGGCACGTCACATGGCTACACCTTC. It specifies CASSLYGTSHGYTF.